Listed here are 20 T cell receptor beta chains from one sample, sequenced in a study of patients and donors after allogeneic stem cell transplantation. TCRdb ran MiXCR on the RT-PCR reads and lists one entry per CDR3 protein. Counted here are about a million distinct CDR3 sequences, more than 15% occurring once; the ten biggest clones make up 6%. The sample comprised blood, either unsorted or a sorted T cell fraction (not recorded which). The receptor source for this set is a human donor who was either an allogeneic HSCT recipient or a stem cell or donor lymphocyte infusion donor (not recorded which). It is not recorded whose cells these are; they may come from a transplant donor.

This clonotype occurred a few times. J is TRBJ2-3 and V is TRBV10-3, with D possibly TRBD2 on 5 matching bases. Germline CDR1 and CDR2: ENHRY and SYGVKD. This CDR3 contains 14 residues. The V end lost 6 bases, the J end lost 6 bases, and 16 bases lay between the germline ends. The CDR3 protein is CAISQDLIPDTQYF. The CDR3 nucleotides are TGTGCCATCAGCCAGGACTTGATTCCCGATACGCAGTATTTT.

This sequence joins TRBV12-3 or TRBV12-4 and TRBJ2-7; D possibly uses TRBD1 or TRBD2 (6 bases each). This CDR3 is built from 16 residues. The V end was cut by 5 bases, the J end by 0 bases, with 17 bases between. CDR3 in amino acids: CASSPRGGLSSYEQYF. For the CDR3, the DNA is TGTGCCAGCAGTCCAAGAGGGGGGCTAAGCTCCTACGAGCAGTACTTC.

This clonotype was counted between two and nine times. CDR3 DNA sequence: TGTGCCAGCAGCTTTAAAACAGGGAACGGCAATCAGCCCCAGCATTTT. Translation: CASSFKTGNGNQPQHF. V usage is TRBV5-6 and J usage is TRBJ1-5, with D maybe TRBD1 (6 bases). CDR1 and CDR2 from the germline V gene are SGHDT and YYEEEE. V lost 2 bases, J lost 2 bases, and 14 bases lay in between. The CDR3 is 16 amino acids.

The chain carries TRBV7-8 and TRBJ1-1; possibly TRBD1 for D (6 bases). This CDR3 region has 15 residues. Per germline, CDR1 SGHVS and CDR2 FQNEAQ. Trimming removed 4 bases from V and 2 bases from J, with 14 bases in between. CDR3 bases: TGTGCCAGCAGCTCGTACAGGGAGAAAAACACTGAAGCTTTCTTT. Residues: CASSSYREKNTEAFF.

The V call is TRBV29-1, the J call TRBJ1-2; TRBD1 is a possible D gene (5 bases). Looked up from germline, CDR1 is SQVTM and CDR2 is ANQGSEA. This CDR3 spans 15 amino acids. V was clipped by 3 bases and J by 1 base, with 15 bases between them. The CDR3 DNA follows: TGCAGCGTTGATCGGCAGGGAGGATTTAACTATGGCTACACCTTC. It codes for CSVDRQGGFNYGYTF.

This clonotype was seen more than once but under ten times. V gene TRBV3-1 combines with J gene TRBJ2-2; D is perhaps TRBD2 (6 bases). Between the trimmed V and J ends, which lost 4 bases and 5 bases, there was a span of 20 bases. The CDR3 has 17 residues. Germline CDR1 is LGHDT and CDR2 is YNNKEL (reference sequence). CDR3 coding DNA: TGTGCCAGCAGCCTCCTAGCCCAGGGACTTGCTACCGGGGAGCTGTTTTTT. It is translated as CASSLLAQGLATGELFF.

The chain couples TRBV7-8 to TRBJ2-1; D perhaps matches TRBD2 (5 bases). Germline V CDR1 and CDR2: SGHVS, FQNEAQ. V lost 5 bases to trimming and J lost 5 bases, with 16 bases between them. The length of the CDR3 is 15 residues. The CDR3 DNA reads TGTGCCAGCAGCCCATTGGTAGCGAAGAACAATGAGCAGTTCTTC. It yields the protein CASSPLVAKNNEQFF.

The gene calls are TRBV18 and TRBJ1-2; D remains ambiguous. Germline V lookup: CDR1 KGHSH, CDR2 LQKENI. V was pared by 6 bases and J by 0 bases, with 14 bases between. CDR3 length: 15 residues. In nucleotides, the CDR3 is TGTGCCAGCTCCCCCCCCACGGTAGCTAACTATGGCTACACCTTC. Translating it yields CASSPPTVANYGYTF.

This clonotype has a handful of counts. The rearrangement links TRBV5-5 to TRBJ1-4; D unclear. Per the germline V gene, CDR1 is SGHKS and CDR2 is YYEKEE (reference sequence). The CDR3 sequence is 15 residues long. The V gene lost 1 base and the J gene lost 8 bases, with 15 bases spanning the gap. The CDR3 protein is CASSLKPSLNEKLFF. As DNA, the CDR3 is TGTGCCAGCAGCTTGAAGCCCTCGCTCAACGAAAAACTGTTTTTT.

J is TRBJ2-5 and V is TRBV12-3 or TRBV12-4; D possibly corresponds to TRBD2 (6 bases). CDR3 length: 17 residues. The V and J ends lost 3 bases and 5 bases respectively, with 22 bases between them. In nucleotides, the CDR3 is TGTGCCAGCAGTTTGCTGGGGGGACCAGTGAAAGGGGAGACCCAGTACTTC. It yields the protein CASSLLGGPVKGETQYF.

The rearrangement uses TRBV5-6 and TRBJ2-2, with 10 nucleotides matching TRBD2. CDR3 length equals 18 residues. J was trimmed by 3 bases and V by 0 bases; bases with no gene match: 8. CDR1 is SGHDT, CDR2 YYEEEE, per germline. CDR3 nucleotide sequence: TGTGCCAGCAGCTTGGGTCTAGCGGGAGTTGAGTACACCGGGGAGCTGTTTTTT. Translation gives CASSLGLAGVEYTGELFF. Supplemented by reference TRBV5-6 and TRBJ2-2, the full variable domain reads DAGVTQSPTHLIKTRGQQVTLRCSPKSGHDTVSWYQQALGQGPQFIFQYYEEEERQRGNFPDRFSGHQFPNYSSELNVNALLLGDSALYLCASSLGLAGVEYTGELFFGEGSRLTVL.

This clonotype was recorded at least ten times. The rearrangement joins TRBV4-1 to TRBJ2-1; 10 positions agree with TRBD2. CDR3 length: 15 amino acids. CDR1 and CDR2 from the germline V gene are MGHRA and YSYEKL. The trim removed 8 bases at V and 7 bases at J, leaving 11 bases unmatched. Here the CDR3 DNA reads TGCGCCAGCCGCTTAGCGGGAGGCTTTGGAAATGAGCAGTTCTTC. It encodes CASRLAGGFGNEQFF.

This chain connects TRBV18 to TRBJ2-7, with D possibly matching TRBD1 (5 bases). V was pared by 4 bases and J by 2 bases, with 15 bases between. The CDR3 consists of 15 residues. The germline gives CDR1 KGHSH, CDR2 LQKENI. CDR3: CASSQSQGLPYEQYF. The CDR3 DNA reads as TGTGCCAGCTCACAATCCCAGGGTCTTCCCTACGAGCAGTACTTC.

The chain has TRBV3-1 and TRBJ2-7; D perhaps matches TRBD1 (5 bases). The germline V and J ends were trimmed by 4 bases and 6 bases, with 13 bases remaining between them. The CDR3 spans 13 residues. Germline V gene data show CDR1 as LGHDT and CDR2 as YNNKEL (reference sequence). CDR3 loop: CASSPVERGEQYF. Written as DNA, the CDR3 is TGTGCCAGCAGCCCGGTGGAAAGGGGCGAGCAGTACTTC.

This chain connects TRBV5-1 to TRBJ2-6; perhaps D is TRBD1 or TRBD2 (5 bases each). The germline gives CDR1 SGHRS, CDR2 YFSETQ. V was clipped by 5 bases and J by 2 bases, with 8 bases between them. CDR3 length: 14 amino acids. This CDR3 is CASSMGAGANVLTF. The CDR3, as DNA: TGCGCCAGCAGTATGGGGGCTGGGGCCAACGTCCTGACTTTC.

The chain uses TRBV6-1 and TRBJ1-2; 9 positions agree with TRBD1. The CDR3 consists of 16 residues. After removal of 6 bases from V and 4 bases from J, the junction contained 12 bases not matched to a gene. From germline, CDR1 is MNHNS and CDR2 SASEGT. The CDR3: CASSYGTGYDGYGYTF. The CDR3, as DNA: TGTGCCAGCAGCTATGGGACAGGGTACGATGGCTATGGCTACACCTTC.

The V and J genes are TRBV20-1 and TRBJ1-5, with TRBD1 matching over 7 bases. The V segment lost 5 bases and the J segment 3 bases; nucleotides outside the gene matches: 10. CDR3 length equals 15 residues. Germline V gene data show CDR1 as DFQATT and CDR2 as SNEGSKA (reference sequence). The CDR3 DNA follows: TGCAGTGCTGCCACCGGGACAGCCATCAATCAGCCCCAGCATTTT. It is translated as CSAATGTAINQPQHF.

This chain links TRBV5-1 with TRBJ1-4; TRBD1 matches at 8 bases. The V gene's germline CDR1 is SGHRS and CDR2 YFSETQ. The CDR3 contains 16 residues. With 1 base clipped from V and 11 bases from J, the junction kept 13 bases outside the gene matches. This chain's CDR3 is CASSLPGQGRMRKLFF. The CDR3 coding sequence is TGCGCCAGCAGCTTGCCCGGACAGGGTAGAATGAGGAAACTGTTTTTT. Full variable domain (missing parts from reference TRBV5-1 and TRBJ1-4): KAGVTQTPRYLIKTRGQQVTLSCSPISGHRSVSWYQQTPGQGLQFLFEYFSETQRNKGNFPGRFSGRQFSNSRSEMNVSTLELGDSALYLCASSLPGQGRMRKLFFGSGTQLSVL.

V gene TRBV20-1 combines with J gene TRBJ2-3, with D tentatively TRBD2 (6 bases). CDR3 size: 15 residues. V lost 4 bases to trimming and J lost 0 bases, with 14 bases between them. Germline V gives CDR1 DFQATT, CDR2 SNEGSKA (reference sequence). CDR3 loop: CSAIRDWASTDTQYF. Written as DNA, the CDR3 is TGCAGTGCTATTCGGGACTGGGCTAGCACAGATACGCAGTATTTT.

This clonotype was counted between two and nine times. The CDR3 DNA reads TGCGCCAGCAGCCAACCGGGGACTCGAGACTATGGCTACACCTTC. Its protein is CASSQPGTRDYGYTF. The genes are TRBV4-1 and TRBJ1-2, with a tentative D call TRBD1 (5 bases). Germline CDR1 reads MGHRA; CDR2 reads YSYEKL. Trimming took off 2 bases at V and 3 bases at J, with 13 bases between the two ends. The CDR3 contains 15 residues.